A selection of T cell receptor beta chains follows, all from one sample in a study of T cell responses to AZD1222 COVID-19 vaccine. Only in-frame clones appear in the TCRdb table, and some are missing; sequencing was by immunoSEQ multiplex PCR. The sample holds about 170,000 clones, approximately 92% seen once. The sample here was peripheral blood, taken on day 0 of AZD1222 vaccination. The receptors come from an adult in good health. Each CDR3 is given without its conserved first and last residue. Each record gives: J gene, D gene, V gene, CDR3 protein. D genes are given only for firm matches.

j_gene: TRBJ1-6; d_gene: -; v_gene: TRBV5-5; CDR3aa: ASSSTSSSYNSPLH
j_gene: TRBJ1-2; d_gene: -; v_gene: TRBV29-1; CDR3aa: SVEVDSHYGYT
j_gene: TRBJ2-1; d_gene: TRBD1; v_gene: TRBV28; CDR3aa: ASSLYGLGQGANEQF
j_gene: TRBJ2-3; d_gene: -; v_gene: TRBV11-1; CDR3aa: ASSPKDSSDTQY
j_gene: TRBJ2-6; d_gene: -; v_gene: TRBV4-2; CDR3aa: ASSQEPGTGANVLT
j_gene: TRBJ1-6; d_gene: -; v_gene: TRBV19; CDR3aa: ASSMGFAREEGWSPLH
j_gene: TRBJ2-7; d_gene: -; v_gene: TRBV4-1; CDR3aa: ASSQVLGGYEQY
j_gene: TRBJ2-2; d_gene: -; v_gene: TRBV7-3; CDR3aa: ASSPTGSGELF
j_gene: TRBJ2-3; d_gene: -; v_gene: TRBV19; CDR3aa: ASSIRDPGTDTQY
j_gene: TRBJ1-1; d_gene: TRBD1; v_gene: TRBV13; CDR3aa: ASSPTGQMNTEVF
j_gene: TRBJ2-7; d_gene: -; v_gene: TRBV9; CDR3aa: ASSVTVGEYEQY
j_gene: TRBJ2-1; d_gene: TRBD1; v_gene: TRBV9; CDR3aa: ASSGRQGIGNEQF
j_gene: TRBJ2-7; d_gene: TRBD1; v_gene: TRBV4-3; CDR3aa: ASSQVVRGYEQY
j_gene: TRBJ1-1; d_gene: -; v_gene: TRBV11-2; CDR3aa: ASSLQGATQNTEAF
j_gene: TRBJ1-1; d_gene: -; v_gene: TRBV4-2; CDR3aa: ASSPLQGKKMNTEAF
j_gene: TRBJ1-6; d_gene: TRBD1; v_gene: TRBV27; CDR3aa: ASSLQGNSPLH
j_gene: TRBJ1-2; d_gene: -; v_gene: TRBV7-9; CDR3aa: ASSFGENYGYT
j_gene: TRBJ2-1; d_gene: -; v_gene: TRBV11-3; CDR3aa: ASSLTAYNEQF
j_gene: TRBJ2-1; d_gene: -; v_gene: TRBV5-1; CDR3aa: ASSPGGTNEQF
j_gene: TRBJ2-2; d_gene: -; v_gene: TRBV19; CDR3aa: AAAGGANTGELF
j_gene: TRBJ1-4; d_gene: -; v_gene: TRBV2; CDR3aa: ASSERVNEKLF
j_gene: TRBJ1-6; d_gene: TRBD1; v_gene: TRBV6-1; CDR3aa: ASSEGRGQGDSPLH
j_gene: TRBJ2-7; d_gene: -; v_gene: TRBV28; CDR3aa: ASSPNIGTSYEQY
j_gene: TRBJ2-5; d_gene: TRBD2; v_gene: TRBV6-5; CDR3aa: ASSSGGLQETQY
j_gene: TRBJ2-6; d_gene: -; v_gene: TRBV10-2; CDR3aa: ASSETGTGANVLT
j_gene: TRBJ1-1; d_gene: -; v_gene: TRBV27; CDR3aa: ASSLSPGGTEAF
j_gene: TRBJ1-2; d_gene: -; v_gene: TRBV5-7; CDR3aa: ASSLSNGREIYAYT
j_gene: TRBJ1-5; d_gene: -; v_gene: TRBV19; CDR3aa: ASKPWSSYSNQPQH
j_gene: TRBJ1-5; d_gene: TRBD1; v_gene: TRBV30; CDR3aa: AWSLGTGIEPQH
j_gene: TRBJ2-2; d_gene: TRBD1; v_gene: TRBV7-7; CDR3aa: ASSSGQGGTGELF
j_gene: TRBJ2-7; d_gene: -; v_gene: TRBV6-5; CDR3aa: ASSYAPAGHEQY
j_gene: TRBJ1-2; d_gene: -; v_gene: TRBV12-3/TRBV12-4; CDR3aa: ASSPLLIDGYT
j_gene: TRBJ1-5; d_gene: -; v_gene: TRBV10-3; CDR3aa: AISEIAWGQPQH
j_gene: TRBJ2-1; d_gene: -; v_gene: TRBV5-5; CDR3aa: ASSLLATNNEQF
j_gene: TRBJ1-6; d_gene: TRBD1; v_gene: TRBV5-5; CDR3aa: ASSRTLGQGNSPLH
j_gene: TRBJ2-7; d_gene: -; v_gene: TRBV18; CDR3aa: ASSPYGGGVSYEQY
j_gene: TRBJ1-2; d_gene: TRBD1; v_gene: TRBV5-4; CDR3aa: ASSFRQGNGYT
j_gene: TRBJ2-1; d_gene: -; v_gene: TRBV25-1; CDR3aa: ASSESNEQF
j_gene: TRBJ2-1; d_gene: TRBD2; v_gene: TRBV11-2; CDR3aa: ASSPQVAGGTGHNEQF
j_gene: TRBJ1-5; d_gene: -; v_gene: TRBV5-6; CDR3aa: ASSWTGTGAHSNQPQH
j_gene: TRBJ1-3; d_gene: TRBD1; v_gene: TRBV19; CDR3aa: ASGGQAEGTGNTIY